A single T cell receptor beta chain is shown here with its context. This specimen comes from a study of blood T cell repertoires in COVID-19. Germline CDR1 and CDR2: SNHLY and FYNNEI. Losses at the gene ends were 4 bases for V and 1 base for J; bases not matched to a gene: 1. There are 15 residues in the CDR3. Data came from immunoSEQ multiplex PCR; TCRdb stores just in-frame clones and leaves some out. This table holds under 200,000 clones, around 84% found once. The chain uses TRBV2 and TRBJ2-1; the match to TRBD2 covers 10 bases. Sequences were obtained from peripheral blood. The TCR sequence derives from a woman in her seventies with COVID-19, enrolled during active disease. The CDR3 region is CASSGTSGSYNEQFF. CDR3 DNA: TGTGCCAGCAGTGGGACTAGCGGATCCTACAATGAGCAGTTCTTC.